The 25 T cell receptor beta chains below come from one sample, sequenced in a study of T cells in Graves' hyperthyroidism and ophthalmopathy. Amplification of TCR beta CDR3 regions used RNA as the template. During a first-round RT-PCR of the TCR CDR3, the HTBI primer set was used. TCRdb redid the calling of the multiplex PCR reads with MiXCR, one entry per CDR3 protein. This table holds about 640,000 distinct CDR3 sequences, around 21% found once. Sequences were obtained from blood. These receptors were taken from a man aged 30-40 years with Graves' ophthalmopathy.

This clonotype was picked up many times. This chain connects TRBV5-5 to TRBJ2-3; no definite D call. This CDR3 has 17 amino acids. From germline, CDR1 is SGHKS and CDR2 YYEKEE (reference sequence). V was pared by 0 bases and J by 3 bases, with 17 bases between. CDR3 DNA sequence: TGTGCCAGCAGCTTGGGGACCTTGTTTGGTATGACAGATACGCAGTATTTT. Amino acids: CASSLGTLFGMTDTQYF.

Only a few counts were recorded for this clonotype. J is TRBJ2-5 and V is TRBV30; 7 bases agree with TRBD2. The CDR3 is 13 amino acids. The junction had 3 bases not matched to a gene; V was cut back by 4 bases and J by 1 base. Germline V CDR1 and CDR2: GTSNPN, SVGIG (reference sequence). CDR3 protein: CAWMKRGQETQYF. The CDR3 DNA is TGTGCCTGGATGAAGCGGGGCCAAGAGACCCAGTACTTC. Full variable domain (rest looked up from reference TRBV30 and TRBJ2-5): SQTIHQWPATLVQPVGSPLSLECTVEGTSNPNLYWYRQAAGRGLQLLFYSVGIGQISSEVPQNLSASRPQDRQFILSSKKLLLSDSGFYLCAWMKRGQETQYFGPGTRLLVL.

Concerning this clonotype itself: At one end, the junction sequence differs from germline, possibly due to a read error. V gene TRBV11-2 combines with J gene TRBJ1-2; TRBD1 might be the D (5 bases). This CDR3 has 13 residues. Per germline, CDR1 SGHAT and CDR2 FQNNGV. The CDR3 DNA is TGTGCCGGCAGCTTAGATCCAGCACAGGAGGAGACCTTC. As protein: CAGSLDPAQEETF.

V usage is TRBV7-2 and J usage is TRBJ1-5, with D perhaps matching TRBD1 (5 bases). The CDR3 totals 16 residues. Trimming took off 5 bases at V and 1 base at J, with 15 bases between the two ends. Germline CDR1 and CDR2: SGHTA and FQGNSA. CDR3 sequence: CASSLGTRASNQPQHF. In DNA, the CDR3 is TGTGCCAGCAGCCTTGGGACCAGGGCAAGCAATCAGCCCCAGCATTTT.

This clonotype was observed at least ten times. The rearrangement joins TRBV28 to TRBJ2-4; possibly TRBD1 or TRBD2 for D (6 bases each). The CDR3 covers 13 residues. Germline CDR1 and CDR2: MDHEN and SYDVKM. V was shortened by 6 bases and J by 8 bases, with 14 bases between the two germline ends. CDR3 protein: CASRPRGEDIQYF. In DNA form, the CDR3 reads TGTGCCAGCAGACCAAGGGGGGAGGACATTCAGTACTTC.

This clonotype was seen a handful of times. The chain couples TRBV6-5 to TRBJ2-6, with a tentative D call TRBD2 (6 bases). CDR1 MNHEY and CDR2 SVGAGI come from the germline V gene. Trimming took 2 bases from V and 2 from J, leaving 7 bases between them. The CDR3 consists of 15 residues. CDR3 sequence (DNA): TGTGCCAGCAGTTACGGCGGGACTGGGGCCAACGTCCTGACTTTC. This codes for CASSYGGTGANVLTF.

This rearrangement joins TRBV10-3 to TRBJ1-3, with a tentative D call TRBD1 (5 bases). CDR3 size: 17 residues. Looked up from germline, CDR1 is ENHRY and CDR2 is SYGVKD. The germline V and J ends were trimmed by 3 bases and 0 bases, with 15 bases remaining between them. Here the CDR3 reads CAISEGAGPLSGNTIYF. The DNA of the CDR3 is TGTGCCATCAGTGAAGGGGCCGGGCCCCTCTCTGGAAACACCATATATTTT.

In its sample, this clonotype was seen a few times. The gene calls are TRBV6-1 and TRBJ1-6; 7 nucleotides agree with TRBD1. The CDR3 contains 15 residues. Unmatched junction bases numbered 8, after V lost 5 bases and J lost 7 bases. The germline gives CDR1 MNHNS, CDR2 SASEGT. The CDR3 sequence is CASSYRDSKNSPLHF. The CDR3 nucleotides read TGTGCCAGCAGTTATCGGGACAGCAAAAATTCACCCCTCCACTTT.

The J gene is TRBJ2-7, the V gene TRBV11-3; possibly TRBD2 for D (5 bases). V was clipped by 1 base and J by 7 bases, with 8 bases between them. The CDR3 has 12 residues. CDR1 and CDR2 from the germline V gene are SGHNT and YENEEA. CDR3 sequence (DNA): TGTGCCAGCAGCTTAGGAGGGCAAGAGCAGTACTTC. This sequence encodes CASSLGGQEQYF.

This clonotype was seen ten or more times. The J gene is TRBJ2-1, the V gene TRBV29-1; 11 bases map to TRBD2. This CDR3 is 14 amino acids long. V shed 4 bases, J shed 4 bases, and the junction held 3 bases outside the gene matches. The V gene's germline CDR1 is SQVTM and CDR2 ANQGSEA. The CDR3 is CSVAIAGGYNEQFF. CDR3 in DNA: TGCAGCGTTGCGATAGCGGGAGGGTACAATGAGCAGTTCTTC.

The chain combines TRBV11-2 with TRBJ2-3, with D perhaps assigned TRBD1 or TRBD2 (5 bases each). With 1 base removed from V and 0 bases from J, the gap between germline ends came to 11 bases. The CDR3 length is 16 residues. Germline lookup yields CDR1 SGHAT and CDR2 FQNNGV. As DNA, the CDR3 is TGTGCCAGCAGCTTAGGGGGCGGGTTAAGCACAGATACGCAGTATTTT. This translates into CASSLGGGLSTDTQYF.

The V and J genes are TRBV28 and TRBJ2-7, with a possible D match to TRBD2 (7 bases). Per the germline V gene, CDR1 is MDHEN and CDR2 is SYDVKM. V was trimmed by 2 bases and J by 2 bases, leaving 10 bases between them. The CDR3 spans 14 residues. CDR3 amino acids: CASSLMGGPYEQYF. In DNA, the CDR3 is TGTGCCAGCAGTTTAATGGGGGGGCCCTACGAGCAGTACTTC. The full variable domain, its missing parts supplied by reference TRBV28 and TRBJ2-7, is DVKVTQSSRYLVKRTGEKVFLECVQDMDHENMFWYRQDPGLGLRLIYFSYDVKMKEKGDIPEGYSVSREKKERFSLILESASTNQTSMYLCASSLMGGPYEQYFGPGTRLTVT.

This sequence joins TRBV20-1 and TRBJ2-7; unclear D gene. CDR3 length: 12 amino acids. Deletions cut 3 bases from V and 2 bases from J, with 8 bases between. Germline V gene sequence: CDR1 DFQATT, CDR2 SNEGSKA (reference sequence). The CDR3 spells CSARGRPYEQYF. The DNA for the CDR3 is TGCAGTGCTAGGGGCAGACCCTACGAGCAGTACTTC.

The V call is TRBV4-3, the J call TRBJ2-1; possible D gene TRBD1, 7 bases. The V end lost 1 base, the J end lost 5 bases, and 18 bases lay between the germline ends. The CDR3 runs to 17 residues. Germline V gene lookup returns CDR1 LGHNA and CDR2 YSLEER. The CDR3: CASSQGWLEGANNEQFF. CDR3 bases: TGCGCCAGCAGCCAAGGTTGGTTGGAGGGGGCGAACAATGAGCAGTTCTTC.

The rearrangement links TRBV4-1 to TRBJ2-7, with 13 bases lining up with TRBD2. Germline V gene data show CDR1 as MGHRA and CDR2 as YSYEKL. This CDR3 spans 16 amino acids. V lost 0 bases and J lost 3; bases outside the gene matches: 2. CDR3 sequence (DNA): TGCGCCAGCAGCCAAGAATGGACTAGCGGGAGCTACGAGCAGTACTTC. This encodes CASSQEWTSGSYEQYF.

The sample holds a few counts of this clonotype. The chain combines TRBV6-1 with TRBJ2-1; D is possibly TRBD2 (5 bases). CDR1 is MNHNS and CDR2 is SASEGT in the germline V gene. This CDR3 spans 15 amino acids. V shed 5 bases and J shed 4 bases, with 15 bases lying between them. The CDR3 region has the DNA TGTGCCAGCAGTCCCACTAGTAGGGTATACAATGAGCAGTTCTTC. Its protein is CASSPTSRVYNEQFF.

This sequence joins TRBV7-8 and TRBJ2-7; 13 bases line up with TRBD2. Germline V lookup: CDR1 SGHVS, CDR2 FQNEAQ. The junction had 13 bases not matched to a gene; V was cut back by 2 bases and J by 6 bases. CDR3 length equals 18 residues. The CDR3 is CASSLLGTSGTRLFEQYF. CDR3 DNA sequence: TGTGCCAGCAGCTTATTAGGGACTAGCGGGACCCGATTGTTCGAGCAGTACTTC. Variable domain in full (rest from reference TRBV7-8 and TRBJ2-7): GAGVSQSPRYKVAKRGQDVALRCDPISGHVSLFWYQQALGQGPEFLTYFQNEAQLDKSGLPSDRFFAERPEGSVSTLKIQRTQQEDSAVYLCASSLLGTSGTRLFEQYFGPGTRLTVT.

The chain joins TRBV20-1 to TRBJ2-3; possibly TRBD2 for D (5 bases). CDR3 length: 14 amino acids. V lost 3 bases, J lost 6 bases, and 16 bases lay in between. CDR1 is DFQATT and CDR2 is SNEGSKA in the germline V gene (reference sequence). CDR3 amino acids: CSASPAARSDTQYF. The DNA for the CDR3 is TGCAGTGCTAGCCCAGCGGCTCGCAGTGATACGCAGTATTTT.

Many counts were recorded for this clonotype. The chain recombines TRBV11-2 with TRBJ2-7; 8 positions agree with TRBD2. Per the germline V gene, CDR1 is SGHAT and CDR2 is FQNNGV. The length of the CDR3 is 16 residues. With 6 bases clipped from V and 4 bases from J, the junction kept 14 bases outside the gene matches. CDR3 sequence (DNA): TGTGCCAGCAGTCAAGAGGACGGGAGGGCCTCGTACGAGCAGTACTTC. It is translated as CASSQEDGRASYEQYF.

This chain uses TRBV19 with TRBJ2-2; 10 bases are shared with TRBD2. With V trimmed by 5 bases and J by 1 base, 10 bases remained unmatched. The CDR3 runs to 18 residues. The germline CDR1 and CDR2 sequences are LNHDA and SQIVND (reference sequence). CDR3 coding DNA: TGTGCCAGTAGTCCAATATTAGCGGGAGGACTGAACACCGGGGAGCTGTTTTTT. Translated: CASSPILAGGLNTGELFF.

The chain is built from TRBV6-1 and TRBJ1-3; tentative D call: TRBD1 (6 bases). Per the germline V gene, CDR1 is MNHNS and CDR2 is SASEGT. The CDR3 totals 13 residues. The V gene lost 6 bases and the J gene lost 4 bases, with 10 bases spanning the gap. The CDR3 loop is CASRQGEGNTIYF. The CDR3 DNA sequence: TGTGCCAGCAGACAGGGTGAAGGAAACACCATATATTTT.

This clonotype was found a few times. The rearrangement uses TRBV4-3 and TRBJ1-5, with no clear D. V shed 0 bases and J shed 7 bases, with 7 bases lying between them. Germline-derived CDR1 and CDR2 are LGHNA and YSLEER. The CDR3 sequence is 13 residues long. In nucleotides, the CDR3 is TGCGCCAGCAGCCAAGATTCTATCCAGCCCCAGCATTTT. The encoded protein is CASSQDSIQPQHF.

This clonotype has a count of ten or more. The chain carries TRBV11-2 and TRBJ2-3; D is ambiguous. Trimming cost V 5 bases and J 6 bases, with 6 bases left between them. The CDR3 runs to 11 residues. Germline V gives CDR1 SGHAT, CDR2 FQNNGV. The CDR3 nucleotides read TGTGCCAGCAGCCTTCAGGATACGCAGTATTTT. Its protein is CASSLQDTQYF.

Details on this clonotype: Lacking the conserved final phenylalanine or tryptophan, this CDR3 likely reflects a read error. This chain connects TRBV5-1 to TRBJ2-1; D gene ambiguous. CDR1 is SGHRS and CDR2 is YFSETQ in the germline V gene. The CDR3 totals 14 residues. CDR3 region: CATSPAPRPNEQFS. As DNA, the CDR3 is TGCGCCACCAGCCCAGCCCCCCGCCCCAATGAGCAGTTCTCC.

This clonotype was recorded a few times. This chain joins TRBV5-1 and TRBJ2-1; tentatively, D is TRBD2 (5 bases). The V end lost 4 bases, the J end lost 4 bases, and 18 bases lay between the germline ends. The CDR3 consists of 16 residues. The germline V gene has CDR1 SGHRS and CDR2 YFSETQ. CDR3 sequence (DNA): TGCGCCAGCAGCCCCCTCGGGGTTTCGGGGTACAATGAGCAGTTCTTC. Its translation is CASSPLGVSGYNEQFF.